This TCR beta chain was identified during a study of blood T cell repertoires in COVID-19. Overall study: The cDNA or gDNA used as material had been derived from T cells, B-cell-depleted T cells, or PBMCs.

The method was immunoSEQ multiplex PCR; TCRdb's version includes in-frame clones alone and lacks a portion of them. The sample has 180,000 or so clones, 80% to 90% seen once; the top ten hold about 12%. V shed 5 bases and J 3 bases; nucleotides not matched to a gene: 0. Germline values: CDR1 SGHNT, CDR2 YENEEA. This CDR3 comprises 14 residues. The sequence came from a woman of 80 years or more with COVID-19, enrolled during active disease. The V gene is TRBV11-3, the J gene TRBJ2-2, with TRBD2 matching 10 bases. Sequencing was carried out using peripheral blood. CDR3 coding DNA: TGTGCCAGCAGCACTAGCGGGGACACCGGGGAGCTGTTTTTT. It codes for CASSTSGDTGELFF.